This T cell receptor (beta chain) derives from a study of blood T cells in healthy people across ages. Findings of the study overall: TCR beta diversity, measured per million T cells, fell in a roughly linear way with age.

About this clonotype: What it binds is not known.

Germline CDR1 and CDR2: SGHDN and FVKESK. There are 13 residues in the CDR3. Trimming took 1 base from V and 4 from J, leaving 7 bases between them. About 10 milliliters of peripheral blood were drawn from each donor into EDTA-treated tubes. Using a J-beta primer mix together with a sample-barcoded 5' primer, a second PCR was run for about 6 to 12 cycles. Researchers report that a template-switch adaptor with 12 random nucleotides tagged each cDNA molecule. Sequencing yielded, for each sample, at least 2.5 million paired-end reads carrying CDR3. TCRdb processed the 5' RACE reads anew with MiXCR; each CDR3 protein has one entry. The top ten clones hold around 21% of a sample with around 790,000 distinct CDR3 sequences, 40% to 50% of them seen once.

Sequences were obtained from blood. The V and J genes are TRBV14 and TRBJ1-2; tentative D call: TRBD1 (5 bases). This clonotype was obtained from a man in his sixties in good health. CDR3 bases: TGTGCCAGCAGCCAAGCGGGACTCTATGGCTACACCTTC. Translation gives CASSQAGLYGYTF. Together with reference TRBV14 and TRBJ1-2, the CDR3 gives the full variable domain: EAGVTQFPSHSVIEKGQTVTLRCDPISGHDNLYWYRRVMGKEIKFLLHFVKESKQDESGMPNNRFLAERTGGTYSTLKVQPAELEDSGVYFCASSQAGLYGYTFGSGTRLTVV.